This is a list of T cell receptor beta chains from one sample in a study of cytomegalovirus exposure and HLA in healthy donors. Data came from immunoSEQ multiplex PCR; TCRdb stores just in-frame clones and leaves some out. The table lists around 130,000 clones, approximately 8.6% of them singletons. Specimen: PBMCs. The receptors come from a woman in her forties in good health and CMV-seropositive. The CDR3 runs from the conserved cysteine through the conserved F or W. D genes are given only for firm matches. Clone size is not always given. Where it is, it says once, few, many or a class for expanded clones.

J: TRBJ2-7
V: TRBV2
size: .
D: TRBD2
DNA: TGTGCCAGCAGTGATTCGGGACTAGCCCGAAAATACGAGCAGTACTTC
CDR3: CASSDSGLARKYEQYF

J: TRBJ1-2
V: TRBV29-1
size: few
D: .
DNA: TGCAGCGTTGAAGGAGTCTATGGCTACACCTTC
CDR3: CSVEGVYGYTF

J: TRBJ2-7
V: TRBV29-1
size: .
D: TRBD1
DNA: TGCAGCGCTGGGACAGGGGTCCACGAGCAGTACTTC
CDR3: CSAGTGVHEQYF

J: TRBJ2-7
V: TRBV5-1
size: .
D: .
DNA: TGCGCCAGCAGCTTGGGGACAAGAAGCTCCTACGAGCAGTACTTC
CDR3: CASSLGTRSSYEQYF

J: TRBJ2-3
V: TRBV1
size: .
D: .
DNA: TGCACCAGCAGCCACCCTTTCAGGGGGACAGATACGCAGTATTTT
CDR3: CTSSHPFRGTDTQYF

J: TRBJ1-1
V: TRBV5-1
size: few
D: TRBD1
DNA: TGCGCCAGCAGCCCGGGACAGATGAACACTGAAGCTTTCTTT
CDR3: CASSPGQMNTEAFF

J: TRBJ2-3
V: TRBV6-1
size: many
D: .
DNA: TGTGCCAGCAGTGAGCAAGGACAGAACACAGATACGCAGTATTTT
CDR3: CASSEQGQNTDTQYF

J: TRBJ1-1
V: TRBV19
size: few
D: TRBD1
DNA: TGTGCCAGTAGTGCAGGGGGCAGACGGGACACTGAAGCTTTCTTT
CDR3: CASSAGGRRDTEAFF

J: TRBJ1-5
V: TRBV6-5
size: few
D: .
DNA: TGTGCCAGCAGTTCGACAGGATTTTATAGCAATCAGCCCCAGCATTTT
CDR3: CASSSTGFYSNQPQHF

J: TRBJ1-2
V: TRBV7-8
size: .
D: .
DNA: TGTGCCAGCAGCTTAGTGGCGGAGGGCTACACCTTC
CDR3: CASSLVAEGYTF

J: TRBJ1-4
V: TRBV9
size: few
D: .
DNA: TGTGCCAGCAGCCACCACGGTGCAACTAATGAAAAACTGTTTTTT
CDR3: CASSHHGATNEKLFF

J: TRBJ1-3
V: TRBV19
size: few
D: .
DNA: TGTGCCTCCCGGGGTCCTGGAAACACCATATATTTT
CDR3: CASRGPGNTIYF

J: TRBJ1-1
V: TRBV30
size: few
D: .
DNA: TGTGCCTGGAGTAAGGGACACTTCACTGAAGCTTTCTTT
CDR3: CAWSKGHFTEAFF

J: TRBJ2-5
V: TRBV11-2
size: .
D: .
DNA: TGTGCCAGCAGCCGGCGTAAGGGGGACCAAGAGACCCAGTACTTC
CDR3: CASSRRKGDQETQYF

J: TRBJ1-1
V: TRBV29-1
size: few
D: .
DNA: TGCAGCGTTGAAGATCGTTCAGGGAACACTGAAGCTTTCTTT
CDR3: CSVEDRSGNTEAFF

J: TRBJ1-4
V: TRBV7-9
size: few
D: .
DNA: TGTGCCAGCAGCTCCTATCAAAATGAAAAACTGTTTTTT
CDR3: CASSSYQNEKLFF

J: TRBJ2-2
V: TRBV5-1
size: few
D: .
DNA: TGCGCCAGCAGCTTGGTGACATCGAACACCGGGGAGCTGTTTTTT
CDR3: CASSLVTSNTGELFF

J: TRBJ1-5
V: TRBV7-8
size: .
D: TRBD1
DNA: TGTGCCAGCAGCTTAAGGATCGACAGGGGGGCCTCTCCCCAGCATTTT
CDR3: CASSLRIDRGASPQHF

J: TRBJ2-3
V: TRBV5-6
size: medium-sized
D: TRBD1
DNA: TGTGCCAGCAGCACGGGACAGCTCACAGATACGCAGTATTTT
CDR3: CASSTGQLTDTQYF

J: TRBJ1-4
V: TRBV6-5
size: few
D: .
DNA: TGTGCCAGCAGTTATTCAGGGTCGACTAATGAAAAACTGTTTTTT
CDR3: CASSYSGSTNEKLFF

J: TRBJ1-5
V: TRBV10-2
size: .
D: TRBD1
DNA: TGCGCCAGCGAGGGGGCTAGCAATCAGCCCCAGCATTTT
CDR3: CASEGASNQPQHF